The sequence of this TCR beta chain was determined in a study of cytomegalovirus exposure and HLA in healthy donors. Points from the study as a whole: Reportedly, cytomegalovirus status was diagnosed with high sensitivity and specificity. The study listed under 200 cytomegalovirus-associated TCR beta chains.

Notes on this clone: What it binds is not known.

The length of the CDR3 is 15 residues. V was pared by 5 bases and J by 10 bases, with 14 bases of the junction left unmatched. Germline assignment: CDR1 SEHNR and CDR2 FQNEAQ (reference sequence). The PCR used 60 Vbeta and 13 Jbeta primers. The data were produced by immunoSEQ multiplex PCR, yet TCRdb's version contains in-frame clones alone and is incomplete. The sample lists approximately 30,000 clones, 35% to 50% occurring once. The sequence derives from a woman between 45 and 60 years old in good health and CMV-seronegative. The sequenced sample was PBMCs. This rearrangement joins TRBV7-9 to TRBJ2-1, with 7 nucleotides matching TRBD1. The CDR3 nucleotides read TGTGCCAGCAGCGCCGGACAGGAAGCGCATCGCGAGCAGTTCTTC. As protein: CASSAGQEAHREQFF.